This T cell receptor beta chain was sequenced for a study of CD8+ T cells in alopecia areata. The authors extracted RNA and reverse transcribed it into cDNA as the sequencing template. Clones were sequenced by immunoSEQ multiplex PCR, and TCRdb holds only the in-frame ones, with some missing. The table has around 140,000 clones, approximately 50% seen once. This CDR3 has 15 amino acids. V was trimmed by 1 base and J by 3 bases, leaving 12 bases between them. Germline V gene sequence: CDR1 SGHTA, CDR2 FQGNSA. This clone was observed once. The source of this sequence is a human donor with alopecia areata. The chain carries TRBV7-2 and TRBJ1-2; no definite D call. Sequencing was performed on CD4+ T cells sorted from blood, taken at week 0. In DNA form, the CDR3 reads TGTGCCAGCAGCTTAGATTCTGGGCAAGACTATGGCTACACCTTC. Amino acid sequence: CASSLDSGQDYGYTF.